This TCR beta chain emerged from a study of blood T cell repertoires in COVID-19. Losses at the gene ends were 5 bases for V and 4 bases for J; bases not matched to a gene: 12. Germline assignment: CDR1 SGHRS and CDR2 YFSETQ. CDR3 size: 16 residues. This table comes from immunoSEQ multiplex PCR, and its TCRdb copy is limited to in-frame clones, with some not included. This table has about 320,000 clones, roughly 87% appearing once. The receptor was isolated from a woman in her late teens or twenties who had recovered from COVID-19. The rearrangement joins TRBV5-1 to TRBJ2-3; 8 bases match TRBD1. The sequenced material came from PBMCs or T cells enriched from blood (not recorded which). The CDR3 reads CASRAGQGAGADTQYF. CDR3 coding DNA: TGCGCCAGCAGAGCCGGGCAGGGGGCAGGGGCAGATACGCAGTATTTT.